The source of this T cell receptor beta chain is a study of Graves' ophthalmopathy and Graves' hyperthyroidism. The overall study: Stable hyperthyroid donors showed no ophthalmopathy during 18 months follow-up. Overall study results and limits: Most expanded thyroid clonotypes above 0.001 frequency also appeared in blood. In separating ophthalmopathy from stable hyperthyroidism, a 13-signature model achieved approximately 91% sensitivity and around 81% specificity.

This clonotype came up many times. The antigen is undetermined. Germline CDR1 and CDR2: LNHDA and SQIVND (reference sequence). With 7 bases clipped from V and 5 bases from J, the junction kept 8 bases outside the gene matches. This CDR3 has 15 amino acids. For repertoire sequencing, the TCR beta CDR3 regions were amplified from RNA transcripts. Investigators did first-round RT-PCR with HTBI primers, then second-round multiplex PCR. TCRdb analysed the multiplex PCR reads with MiXCR anew, one entry per CDR3 protein. The data hold around 1.1 million distinct CDR3 sequences, with approximately 35% observed a single time.

The chain uses TRBV19 and TRBJ2-2; 9 bases line up with TRBD2. The receptor's source is an adult man with Graves' hyperthyroidism. The sample consisted of peripheral blood or thyroid tissue (not recorded which). CDR3 in amino acids: CASTLGLAFTGELFF. DNA of the CDR3: TGTGCCAGTACCTTGGGACTAGCCTTTACCGGGGAGCTGTTTTTT.